The clone carrying this T cell receptor beta chain was observed a few times. What it binds is not known. Trimming shortened V by 4 bases and J by 0 bases, and 10 bases separated the two germline ends. CDR3 length: 14 amino acids. Germline lookup yields CDR1 SGHRS and CDR2 YFSETQ. The source of the sample is a study of post-analysis software for immune sequencing data. General study points: Four or five TRBV segments, including TRBV5-6, TRBV5-1 and TRBV20-1, were more frequent in patients than controls.

The TCR beta cDNA libraries contained unique molecular identifiers. T cells numbering 1 to 10 million yielded cDNA molecules that totaled approximately 500,000. TCRdb fed the PCR reads into MiXCR, producing one record per CDR3 protein. The sample yields some 690,000 distinct CDR3 sequences, roughly 29% seen once. This receptor was obtained from a girl aged 10 to 17 with multiple sclerosis. Specimen: blood. The chain links TRBV5-1 to TRBJ2-5; the D gene is possibly TRBD1 (5 bases). The CDR3 here is CASSGRQYQETQYF. DNA for the CDR3: TGCGCCAGCAGCGGGCGACAGTACCAAGAGACCCAGTACTTC.